The 17 T cell receptor beta chains below all came from one sample that was sequenced in a study of CD8+CD57+ T cells in acquired aplastic anemia. Genomic DNA, serving as template, underwent TCR beta VDJ and CDR3 profiling. MiXCR, run by TCRdb on the reads, gives a single entry per CDR3 protein. The sample yields approximately 380,000 distinct CDR3 sequences, 55% to 75% seen once. The sequencing sample was made of sorted CD4+, CD8+, or CD8+CD57+ T cells (not recorded which) from PBMCs. The receptors were sampled from a human donor in good health, serving as a control.

Worth noting for this clonotype: Possible read error: a much larger clone is one base away. The chain is built from TRBV6-1 and TRBJ1-2; 9 bases agree with TRBD1. J gave up 9 bases and V 5 bases, and 10 bases lay outside the gene matches. The CDR3 runs to 14 residues. The germline V gene encodes CDR1 MNHNS and CDR2 SASEGT. The CDR3 DNA follows: TGTGCCAGCAGTACCTGGACAGGGGAAGGTAGCTACACCTTC. Encoded protein: CASSTWTGEGSYTF.

Ten or more counts support this clonotype. V is TRBV29-1 and J is TRBJ1-5; D remains unclear. Germline CDR1 is SQVTM and CDR2 is ANQGSEA. V was pared by 2 bases and J by 3 bases, with 8 bases between. The CDR3 consists of 13 residues. The CDR3, as DNA: TGCAGCGTTGAACCAGGTCCCAATCAGCCCCAGCATTTT. Protein product: CSVEPGPNQPQHF. The full variable domain, in which reference TRBV29-1 and TRBJ1-5 provide the parts outside the CDR3, is SAVISQKPSRDICQRGTSLTIQCQVDSQVTMMFWYRQQPGQSLTLIATANQGSEATYESGFVIDKFPISRPNLTFSTLTVSNMSPEDSSIYLCSVEPGPNQPQHFGDGTRLSIL.

With respect to this clonotype: Compared with germline, one end of the junction differs, possibly owing to a read error. This chain connects TRBV24-1 to TRBJ1-5; D uncertain. CDR1 KGHDR and CDR2 SFDVKD come from the germline V gene. This CDR3 is 13 amino acids long. The CDR3: CATSDMGSKPQHF. The CDR3 DNA is TGTGCCACCAGCGATATGGGATCTAAGCCGCAGCATTTT.

The V call is TRBV20-1, the J call TRBJ1-5, with D unclear. Trimming took off 0 bases at V and 14 bases at J, with 14 bases between the two ends. The CDR3 is 12 amino acids. Germline CDR1 reads DFQATT; CDR2 reads SNEGSKA (reference sequence). CDR3 amino acids: CSARDWGTGEHF. The CDR3 coding sequence is TGCAGTGCTAGAGATTGGGGAACGGGCGAGCATTTT.

In regard to this clonotype: One junction end does not reproduce the germline sequence, and a read error may be involved. V gene TRBV5-1 combines with J gene TRBJ1-5, with D perhaps TRBD1 (6 bases). The CDR3 is 14 amino acids. Germline V gives CDR1 SGHRS, CDR2 YFSETQ. CDR3 nucleotides: TGTGCCAGCAGCTCGACAGGAGGAAATCAGCCCCAGCATTTT. This encodes CASSSTGGNQPQHF.

The chain uses TRBV7-8 and TRBJ2-7; 8 nucleotides line up with TRBD1. In germline, CDR1 is SGHVS, CDR2 FQNEAQ. Trimming cost V 7 bases and J 9 bases; bases outside gene matches: 11. The CDR3 contains 13 residues. This chain's CDR3 is CASTGQGVHGQYF. The CDR3 DNA reads as TGTGCCAGCACCGGACAGGGTGTCCACGGGCAGTACTTC.

CDR3 bases: TGCAGTGCAGACGCCTTGACGCGCACAGATACGCAGTTCTTC. It yields the protein CSADALTRTDTQFF. J is TRBJ2-1 and V is TRBV20-1; D remains ambiguous. The CDR3 contains 14 residues. Germline V lookup: CDR1 DFQATT, CDR2 SNEGSKA (reference sequence). Deletions cut 6 bases from V and 12 bases from J, with 24 bases between.

In regard to this clonotype: Because the CDR3's place on the DNA is in doubt, the DNA is left out and the CDR3 is given as listed by TCRdb. V gene TRBV19 combines with J gene TRBJ2-6; the tabulated D call, TRBD1, remains unverified against the DNA. Per the germline V gene, CDR1 is LNHDA and CDR2 is SQIVND (reference sequence). The CDR3 is 16 residues long, ends included. The CDR3 is CASSSAWGEGTDTQNF.

This clonotype was recorded at least ten times. The chain uses TRBV2 and TRBJ1-1; D is possibly TRBD1 (6 bases). Germline CDR1 reads SNHLY; CDR2 reads FYNNEI. The V and J ends lost 6 bases and 4 bases respectively, with 15 bases between them. This CDR3 has 14 residues. This CDR3 reads CASRGGAVGTEAFF. The CDR3 nucleotides are TGTGCCAGCAGGGGGGGGGCCGTGGGCACTGAAGCTTTCTTT.

A note on this clonotype: The CDR3 end shows no conserved phenylalanine or tryptophan, and so a read error is likely. The chain joins TRBV29-1 to TRBJ2-1, with D hard to call. Near its end, the DNA agrees better with TRBJ2-7, so the J call may be wrong. This CDR3 contains 13 residues. The V gene's germline CDR1 is SQVTM and CDR2 ANQGSEA. CDR3 in amino acids: CSVVGEGANEQYN. As DNA, the CDR3 is TGCAGCGTAGTTGGGGAAGGCGCCAACGAGCAGTACAAC.

This chain uses TRBV2 with TRBJ2-5, with TRBD1 identical over 7 bases. The CDR3 sequence is 15 residues long. Trimming cost V 4 bases and J 3 bases; bases outside gene matches: 8. Per the germline V gene, CDR1 is SNHLY and CDR2 is FYNNEI. This chain's CDR3 is CASSATGDTEETQYF. CDR3 in DNA: TGTGCCAGCAGTGCTACAGGGGACACTGAAGAGACCCAGTACTTC.

For this clonotype: An end of the junction does not agree with germline; a read error may underlie this. This chain uses TRBV5-1 with TRBJ2-5; D could derive from TRBD1 or TRBD2 (6 bases each). The CDR3 has 14 residues. Germline lookup yields CDR1 SGHRS and CDR2 YFSETQ. The CDR3 protein is CASSLTRGEETQYF. The CDR3 DNA reads TGTGCCAGCAGTTTAACTAGGGGGGAAGAGACCCAGTACTTC.

CDR3 amino acids: CASSLGGQLSYNSPLHF. CDR3 coding DNA: TGTGCCAGCAGCTTAGGAGGCCAGTTGTCCTATAATTCACCCCTCCACTTT. The chain joins TRBV7-2 to TRBJ1-6; D remains unclear. This CDR3 spans 17 amino acids. Trimming shortened V by 1 base and J by 1 base, and 11 bases separated the two germline ends. The germline gives CDR1 SGHTA, CDR2 FQGNSA.

J is TRBJ1-2 and V is TRBV6-2 or TRBV6-3; a weak D match, TRBD1 (5 bases). Germline V gene data show CDR1 as MNHEY and CDR2 as SVGEGT. The CDR3 sequence is 13 residues long. Trimming stripped 8 bases from V and 5 bases from J, with 15 bases between. The CDR3 is CASVIQGDYGYTF. CDR3 DNA: TGTGCCAGCGTAATCCAGGGTGATTATGGCTACACCTTC.

Points on this clonotype: An end of the junction does not agree with germline; a read error may underlie this. This sequence joins TRBV7-2 and TRBJ2-3; D is unclear. Germline V gives CDR1 SGHTA, CDR2 FQGNSA. The CDR3 runs to 14 residues. CDR3 sequence (DNA): TGTGCCAACAGCGTAGTTTGGTTGGTCGGTACGCAGTATTTT. Protein sequence: CANSVVWLVGTQYF.

The V call is TRBV5-5, the J call TRBJ2-1; TRBD2 aligns across 9 bases. After removal of 2 bases from V and 7 bases from J, the junction contained 13 bases not matched to a gene. The CDR3 has 17 residues. Germline V lookup: CDR1 SGHKS, CDR2 YYEKEE (reference sequence). The CDR3 DNA reads as TGTGCCAGCAGCTTTGCGGGAGGGGGGGCTAGAAGGAATGAGCAGTTCTTC. It specifies CASSFAGGGARRNEQFF.

CDR3 sequence (DNA): TGCAGTGCTACCACAATAGCGGACAGGGTCGCTGGCTACACCTTC. Translated, it gives CSATTIADRVAGYTF. The chain joins TRBV20-1 to TRBJ1-2; 8 nucleotides line up with TRBD1. Germline CDR1 is DFQATT and CDR2 is SNEGSKA (reference sequence). There are 15 residues in the CDR3. Trimming took 4 bases from V and 7 from J; bases not matched to a gene: 14.